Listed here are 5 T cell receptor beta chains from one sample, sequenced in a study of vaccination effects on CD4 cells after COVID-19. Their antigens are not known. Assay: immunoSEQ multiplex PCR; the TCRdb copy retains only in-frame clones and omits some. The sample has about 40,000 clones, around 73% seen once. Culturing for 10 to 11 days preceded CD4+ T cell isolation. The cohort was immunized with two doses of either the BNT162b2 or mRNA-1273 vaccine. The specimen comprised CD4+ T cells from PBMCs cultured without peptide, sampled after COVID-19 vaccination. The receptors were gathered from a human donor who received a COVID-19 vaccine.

The CDR3 sequence is CASRPRVTDTQYF. CDR3 coding DNA: TGTGCCAGTAGGCCCCGGGTCACAGATACGCAGTATTTT. The chain is built from TRBV19 and TRBJ2-3; D unclear. Germline V gene lookup returns CDR1 LNHDA and CDR2 SQIVND (reference sequence). Trimming took 6 bases from V and 2 from J, leaving 9 bases between them. This CDR3 contains 13 residues.

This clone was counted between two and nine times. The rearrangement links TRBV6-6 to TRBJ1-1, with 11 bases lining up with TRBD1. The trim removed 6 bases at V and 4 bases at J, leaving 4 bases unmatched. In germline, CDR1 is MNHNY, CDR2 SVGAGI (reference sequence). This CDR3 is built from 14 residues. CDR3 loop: CASSLGTGGTEAFF. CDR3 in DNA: TGTGCCAGCAGCCTGGGGACAGGGGGCACTGAAGCTTTCTTT.

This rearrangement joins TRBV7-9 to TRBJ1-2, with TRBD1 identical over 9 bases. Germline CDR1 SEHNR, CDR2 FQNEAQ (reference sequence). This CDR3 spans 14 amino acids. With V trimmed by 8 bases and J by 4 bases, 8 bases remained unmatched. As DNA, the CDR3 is TGTGCCAGCGGAAACCGGGACAGGGCCTATGGCTACACCTTC. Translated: CASGNRDRAYGYTF.

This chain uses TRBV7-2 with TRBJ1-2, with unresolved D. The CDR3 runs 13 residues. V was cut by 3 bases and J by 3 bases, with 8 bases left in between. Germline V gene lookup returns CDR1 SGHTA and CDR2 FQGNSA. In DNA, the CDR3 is TGTGCCAGCAGCTTGTACACGGACTATGGCTACACCTTC. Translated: CASSLYTDYGYTF.

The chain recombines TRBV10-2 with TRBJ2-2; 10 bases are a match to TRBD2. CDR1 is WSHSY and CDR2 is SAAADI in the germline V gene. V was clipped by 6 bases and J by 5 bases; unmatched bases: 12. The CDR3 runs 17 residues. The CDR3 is CASRRESGGAETGELFF. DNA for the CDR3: TGCGCCAGCAGGAGAGAGAGCGGGGGGGCTGAGACCGGGGAGCTGTTTTTT.